Listed below are T cell receptor beta chains from one sample, sequenced in a study of cytomegalovirus exposure and HLA in healthy donors. TCRdb's copy holds only in-frame clones and misses some; the assay was immunoSEQ multiplex PCR. The data hold about 120,000 clones, with roughly 88% observed a single time. The sample taken for sequencing was PBMCs. These receptors originate from a woman under 30 in good health and CMV-seropositive. The CDR3 runs from the conserved cysteine through the conserved F or W. Clone size, where shown, is once, few, many, or a class for clones that have expanded.

TRBJ2-3	NA	TRBV6-5	CASSFRTSGGTDTQYF
TRBJ2-7	NA	TRBV13	CASSYKRYYEQYF
TRBJ1-2	NA	TRBV7-8	CASSLNWSGGSVGYTF
TRBJ1-2	NA	TRBV7-9	CASSPRPYGYTF
TRBJ2-1	NA	TRBV5-1	CASSLDLAGSNEQFF
TRBJ2-4	NA	TRBV7-2	CASSLDTGKPQYF
TRBJ1-2	NA	TRBV4-1	CASSPGRARVNYGYTF
TRBJ2-2	NA	TRBV15	CATHRGTMNTGELFF
TRBJ1-2	NA	TRBV27	CASSFGPGQIYGYTF
TRBJ2-5	NA	TRBV11-1	CASSLGYANRETQYF
TRBJ1-2	NA	TRBV7-9	CASSPDRDYGYTF
TRBJ2-1	NA	TRBV7-3	CASSLGVGGPDYNEQFF
TRBJ2-7	NA	TRBV27	CASSRQGTNEQYF
TRBJ1-3	few	TRBV11-2	CASSLLDGGNTIYF
TRBJ2-7	NA	TRBV2	CASRPRGSFYYEQYF
TRBJ1-4	few	TRBV5-1	CASSLAGQLNEKLFF
TRBJ2-3	once	TRBV6-1	CASSPSDTQYF
TRBJ1-1	NA	TRBV6-1	CASSDFFGPAGTEAFF
TRBJ1-5	NA	TRBV6-5	CASSYRQDSNQPQHF
TRBJ2-7	NA	TRBV11-1	CASSWGSTGGYEQYF
TRBJ1-2	NA	TRBV5-1	CASSQLTANNYGYTF